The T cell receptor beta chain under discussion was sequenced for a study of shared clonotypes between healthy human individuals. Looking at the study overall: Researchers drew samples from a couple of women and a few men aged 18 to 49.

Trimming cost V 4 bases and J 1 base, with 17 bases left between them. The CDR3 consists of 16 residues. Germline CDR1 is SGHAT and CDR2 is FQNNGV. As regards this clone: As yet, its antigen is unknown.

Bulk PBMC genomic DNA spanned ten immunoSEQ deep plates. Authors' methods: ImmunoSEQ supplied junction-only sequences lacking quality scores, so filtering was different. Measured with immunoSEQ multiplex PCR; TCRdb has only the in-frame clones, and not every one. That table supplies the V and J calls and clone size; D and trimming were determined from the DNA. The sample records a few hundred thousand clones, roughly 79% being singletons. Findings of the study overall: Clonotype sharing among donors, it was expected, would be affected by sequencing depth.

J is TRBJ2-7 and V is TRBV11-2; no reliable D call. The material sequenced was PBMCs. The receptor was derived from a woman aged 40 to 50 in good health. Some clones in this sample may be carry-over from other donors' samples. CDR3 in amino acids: CASSSGTRLLSYEQYF. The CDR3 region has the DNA TGTGCCAGCAGCTCCGGCACCCGATTATTATCCTACGAGCAGTACTTC.